This entry lists 12 T cell receptor beta chains sequenced from one sample in a study of shared clonotypes between healthy human individuals. Assay: immunoSEQ multiplex PCR; the TCRdb copy retains only in-frame clones and omits some. The sample includes fewer than 850,000 clones, roughly 87% of them seen just once. The sequenced sample was memory CD8+ T cells from PBMCs. Subset here: CD45RO+ cells pooled with CCR7-negative TemRA cells. Every receptor here comes from a man aged 18 to 29 in good health. Some clones in this sample may be carry-over from other donors' samples.

The J gene is TRBJ1-1, the V gene TRBV2; a possible D gene is TRBD1 (5 bases). CDR1 is SNHLY, CDR2 FYNNEI, per germline. CDR3 length: 12 residues. CDR3 region: CAGRVGGTEAFF. In DNA, the CDR3 is TGTGCTGGCCGGGTTGGGGGCACTGAAGCTTTCTTT. The variable domain in full, with the rest retrieved from reference TRBV2 and TRBJ1-1, is EPEVTQTPSHQVTQMGQEVILRCVPISNHLYFYWYRQILGQKVEFLVSFYNNEISEKSEIFDDQFSVERPDGSNFTLKIRSTKLEDSAMYFCAGRVGGTEAFFGQGTRLTVV.

The rearrangement links TRBV15 to TRBJ2-7; TRBD2 agrees at 9 bases. The CDR3 covers 15 residues. CDR1 is LNHNV and CDR2 is YYDKDF in the germline V gene (reference sequence). V was pared by 1 base and J by 3 bases, with 4 bases of the junction left unmatched. Here the CDR3 reads CATSRGTSELYEQYF. DNA for the CDR3: TGTGCCACCAGCAGAGGGACTAGCGAACTCTACGAGCAGTACTTC.

The V and J genes are TRBV4-3 and TRBJ2-7, with a possible D match to TRBD1 (6 bases). From germline, CDR1 is LGHNA and CDR2 YSLEER. There are 15 residues in the CDR3. V dropped 3 bases and J dropped 1 base, with 13 bases sitting between them. The CDR3 region is CASSQEDRSSYEQYF. Written as DNA, the CDR3 is TGCGCCAGCAGCCAGGAAGACAGGTCTTCCTACGAGCAGTACTTC.

This clone was counted once. The rearrangement links TRBV30 to TRBJ2-5; D gene uncertain. Per germline, CDR1 GTSNPN and CDR2 SVGIG (reference sequence). The CDR3 has 14 residues. The germline V and J ends were trimmed by 0 bases and 4 bases, with 12 bases remaining between them. The CDR3: CAWSVGYVGETQYF. CDR3 nucleotide sequence: TGTGCCTGGAGTGTGGGTTACGTCGGAGAGACCCAGTACTTC.

The rearrangement links TRBV9 to TRBJ2-1; D is ambiguous. This CDR3 comprises 15 residues. Germline lookup yields CDR1 SGDLS and CDR2 YYNGEE. The V end lost 3 bases, the J end lost 6 bases, and 16 bases lay between the germline ends. The CDR3 DNA reads TGTGCCAGCAGCGCCCTCGAGTCCCTACTCAATGAGCAGTTCTTC. Translated, it gives CASSALESLLNEQFF.

This CDR3 reads CASSVGGTGDEQFF. CDR3 DNA: TGTGCCAGCAGCGTAGGCGGGACGGGCGATGAGCAGTTCTTC. The genes are TRBV9 and TRBJ2-1; tentative D call: TRBD2 (6 bases). From germline, CDR1 is SGDLS and CDR2 YYNGEE. Trimming pared 0 bases from V and 8 bases from J, leaving 12 bases between. The CDR3 covers 14 residues.

Note on this clone: The same CDR3 is also encoded by other DNA sequences in this sample. The rearrangement links TRBV10-3 to TRBJ2-1; D remains unclear. CDR1 and CDR2 (germline): ENHRY, SYGVKD. CDR3 length: 12 amino acids. Trimming pared 2 bases from V and 5 bases from J, leaving 4 bases between. The CDR3 protein is CAISEVDNEQFF. The CDR3 coding sequence is TGTGCCATCAGTGAGGTAGACAATGAGCAGTTCTTC.

The chain uses TRBV28 and TRBJ2-3, with 7 bases aligning to TRBD1. J was trimmed by 2 bases and V by 6 bases; bases with no gene match: 8. CDR1 MDHEN and CDR2 SYDVKM come from the germline V gene. CDR3 length: 15 amino acids. CDR3 amino acids: CASRPPGQPTDTQYF. CDR3 nucleotide sequence: TGTGCCAGCAGGCCCCCGGGACAGCCCACAGATACGCAGTATTTT. The full variable domain, completed using reference TRBV28 and TRBJ2-3, is DVKVTQSSRYLVKRTGEKVFLECVQDMDHENMFWYRQDPGLGLRLIYFSYDVKMKEKGDIPEGYSVSREKKERFSLILESASTNQTSMYLCASRPPGQPTDTQYFGPGTRLTVL.

The chain joins TRBV4-3 to TRBJ2-3; 8 nucleotides align to TRBD2. The V gene end was trimmed by 4 bases and the J gene end by 2 bases; junction bases not matched to a gene: 5. Germline CDR1 reads LGHNA; CDR2 reads YSLEER. This CDR3 region has 15 residues. The CDR3 is CASSPIAGITDTQYF. The CDR3, as DNA: TGCGCCAGCAGCCCTATAGCGGGAATCACAGATACGCAGTATTTT.

V is TRBV5-1 and J is TRBJ2-7, with TRBD1 identical over 8 bases. Germline V gene sequence: CDR1 SGHRS, CDR2 YFSETQ. Unmatched junction bases numbered 12, after V lost 4 bases and J lost 0 bases. There are 17 residues in the CDR3. This CDR3 reads CASSRPLTGESSYEQYF. DNA of the CDR3: TGCGCCAGCAGCCGTCCTTTGACAGGGGAATCCTCCTACGAGCAGTACTTC. The full variable domain, in which reference TRBV5-1 and TRBJ2-7 provide the parts outside the CDR3, is KAGVTQTPRYLIKTRGQQVTLSCSPISGHRSVSWYQQTPGQGLQFLFEYFSETQRNKGNFPGRFSGRQFSNSRSEMNVSTLELGDSALYLCASSRPLTGESSYEQYFGPGTRLTVT.

The gene calls are TRBV4-1 and TRBJ1-5; D remains ambiguous. The germline V gene has CDR1 MGHRA and CDR2 YSYEKL. The V end was cut by 0 bases, the J end by 5 bases, with 17 bases between. CDR3 length: 17 amino acids. DNA for the CDR3: TGCGCCAGCAGCCAAGATGAGCAGCCCGGATTTTATCAGCCCCAGCATTTT. Amino acids: CASSQDEQPGFYQPQHF.

The CDR3 is CARSPDRVKPIISGNTIYF. The CDR3, as DNA: TGTGCCAGAAGCCCCGACAGGGTAAAACCCATTATCTCTGGAAACACCATATATTTT. The chain combines TRBV5-3 with TRBJ1-3, with TRBD1 matching over 7 bases. TRBV5-3 is assigned to the ORF class and has an uncertain function. V shed 4 bases, J shed 0 bases, and the junction held 16 bases outside the gene matches. The CDR3 extends over 19 amino acids.